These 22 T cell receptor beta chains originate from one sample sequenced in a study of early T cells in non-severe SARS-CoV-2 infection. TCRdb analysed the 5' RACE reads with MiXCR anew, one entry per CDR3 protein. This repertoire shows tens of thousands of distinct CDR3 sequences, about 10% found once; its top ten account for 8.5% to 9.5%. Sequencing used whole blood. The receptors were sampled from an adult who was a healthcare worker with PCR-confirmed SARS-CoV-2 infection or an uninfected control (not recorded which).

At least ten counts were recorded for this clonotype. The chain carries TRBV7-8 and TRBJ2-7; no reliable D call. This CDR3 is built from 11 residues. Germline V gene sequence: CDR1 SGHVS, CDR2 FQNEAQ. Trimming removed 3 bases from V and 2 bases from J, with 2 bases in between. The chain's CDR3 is CASSFTYEQYF. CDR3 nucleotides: TGTGCCAGCAGCTTCACCTACGAGCAGTACTTC.

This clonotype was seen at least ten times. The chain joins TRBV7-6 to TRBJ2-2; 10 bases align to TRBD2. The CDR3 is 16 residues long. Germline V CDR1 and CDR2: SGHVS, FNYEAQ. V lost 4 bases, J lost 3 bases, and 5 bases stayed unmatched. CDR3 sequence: CASSSRTSGDTGELFF. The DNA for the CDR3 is TGTGCCAGCAGCTCCCGGACTAGCGGAGACACCGGGGAGCTGTTTTTT.

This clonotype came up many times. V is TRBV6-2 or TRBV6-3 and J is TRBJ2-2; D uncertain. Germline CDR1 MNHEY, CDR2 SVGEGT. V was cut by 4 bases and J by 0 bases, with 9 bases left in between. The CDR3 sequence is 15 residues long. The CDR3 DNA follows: TGTGCCAGCAGTTGGAATAAGGCGAACACCGGGGAGCTGTTTTTT. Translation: CASSWNKANTGELFF.

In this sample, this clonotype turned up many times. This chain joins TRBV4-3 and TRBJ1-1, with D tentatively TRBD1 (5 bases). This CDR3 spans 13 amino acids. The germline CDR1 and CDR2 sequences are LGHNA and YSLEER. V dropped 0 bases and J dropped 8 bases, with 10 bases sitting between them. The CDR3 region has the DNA TGCGCCAGCAGCCAAGAAGGTTGGACAGAAGCTTTCTTT. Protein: CASSQEGWTEAFF.

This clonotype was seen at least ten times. In DNA form, the CDR3 reads TGTGCCAGCAGTTCCCTCGACCCCTCGCGGGGCCTAGGGAATGAGCAGTTCTTC. Protein: CASSSLDPSRGLGNEQFF. The gene calls are TRBV6-6 and TRBJ2-1; TRBD2 is a possible D gene (6 bases). Trimming removed 4 bases at V and 7 bases at J, with 26 bases between. This CDR3 region has 18 residues. CDR1 is MNHNY, CDR2 SVGAGI, per germline (reference sequence).

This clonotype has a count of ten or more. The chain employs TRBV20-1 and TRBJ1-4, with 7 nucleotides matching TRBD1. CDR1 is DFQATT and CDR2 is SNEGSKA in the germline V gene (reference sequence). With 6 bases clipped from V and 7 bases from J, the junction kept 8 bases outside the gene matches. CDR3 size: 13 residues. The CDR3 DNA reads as TGCAGTGCCCAGGGACAGCGAATTGAAAAACTGTTTTTT. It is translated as CSAQGQRIEKLFF.

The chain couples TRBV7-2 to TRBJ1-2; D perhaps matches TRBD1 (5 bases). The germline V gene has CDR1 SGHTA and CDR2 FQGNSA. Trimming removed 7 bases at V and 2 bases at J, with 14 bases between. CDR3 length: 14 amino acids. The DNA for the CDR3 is TGTGCCAGCACCCGAACCCCAGGGAACTATGGCTACACCTTC. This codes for CASTRTPGNYGYTF.

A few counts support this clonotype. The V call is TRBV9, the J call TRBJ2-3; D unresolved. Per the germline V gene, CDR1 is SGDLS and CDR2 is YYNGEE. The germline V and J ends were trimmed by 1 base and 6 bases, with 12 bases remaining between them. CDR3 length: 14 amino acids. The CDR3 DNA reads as TGTGCCAGCAGCGTAACCTCAATGGGGGATACGCAGTATTTT. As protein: CASSVTSMGDTQYF.

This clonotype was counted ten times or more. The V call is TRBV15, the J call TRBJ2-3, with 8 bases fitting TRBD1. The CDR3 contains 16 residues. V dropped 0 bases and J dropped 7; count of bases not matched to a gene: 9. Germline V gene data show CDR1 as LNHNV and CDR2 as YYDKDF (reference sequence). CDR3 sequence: CATSRDLIDRGHTQYF. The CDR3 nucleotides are TGTGCCACCAGCAGAGATCTTATCGACAGGGGACATACGCAGTATTTT.

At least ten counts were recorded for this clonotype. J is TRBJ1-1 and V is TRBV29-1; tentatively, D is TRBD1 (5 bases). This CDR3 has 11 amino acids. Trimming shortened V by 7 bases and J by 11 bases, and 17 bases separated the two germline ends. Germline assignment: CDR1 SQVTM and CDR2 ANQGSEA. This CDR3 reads CSAKRDPGAFF. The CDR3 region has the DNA TGCAGCGCCAAAAGGGACCCTGGGGCTTTCTTT.

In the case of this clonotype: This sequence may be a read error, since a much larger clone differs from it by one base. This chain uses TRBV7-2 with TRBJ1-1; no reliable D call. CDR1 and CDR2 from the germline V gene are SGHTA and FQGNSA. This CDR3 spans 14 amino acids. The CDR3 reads CAGSLERVETEAFF. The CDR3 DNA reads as TGTGCCGGCAGCTTAGAGAGGGTAGAAACTGAAGCTTTCTTT.

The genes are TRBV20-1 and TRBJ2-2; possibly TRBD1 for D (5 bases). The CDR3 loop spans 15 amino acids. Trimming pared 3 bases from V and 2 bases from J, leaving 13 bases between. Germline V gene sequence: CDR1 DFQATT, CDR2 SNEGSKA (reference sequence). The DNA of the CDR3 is TGCAGTGCTAGTTTGGAAGGGGAAAACACCGGGGAGCTGTTTTTT. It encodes CSASLEGENTGELFF.

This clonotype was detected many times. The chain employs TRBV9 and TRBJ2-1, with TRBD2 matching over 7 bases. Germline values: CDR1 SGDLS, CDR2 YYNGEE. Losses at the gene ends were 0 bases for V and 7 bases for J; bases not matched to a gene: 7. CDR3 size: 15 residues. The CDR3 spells CASSVAAGVANEQFF. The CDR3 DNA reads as TGTGCCAGCAGCGTAGCGGCGGGAGTCGCAAATGAGCAGTTCTTC.

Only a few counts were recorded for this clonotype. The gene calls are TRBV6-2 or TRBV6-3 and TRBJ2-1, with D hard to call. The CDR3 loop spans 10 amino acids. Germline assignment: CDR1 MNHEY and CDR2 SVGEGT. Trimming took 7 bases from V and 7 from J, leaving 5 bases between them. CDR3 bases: TGTGCCAGCAACGGGAATGAGCAGTTCTTC. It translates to CASNGNEQFF.

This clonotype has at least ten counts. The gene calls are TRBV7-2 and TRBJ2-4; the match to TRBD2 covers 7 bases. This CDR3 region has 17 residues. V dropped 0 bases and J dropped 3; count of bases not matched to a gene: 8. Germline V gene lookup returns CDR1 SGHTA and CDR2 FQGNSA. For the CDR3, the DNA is TGTGCCAGCAGCTTAGCGCGTGGCGGGAGCGGCAAAAACATTCAGTACTTC. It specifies CASSLARGGSGKNIQYF. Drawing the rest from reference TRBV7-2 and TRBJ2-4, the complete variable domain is GAGVSQSPSNKVTEKGKDVELRCDPISGHTALYWYRQSLGQGLEFLIYFQGNSAPDKSGLPSDRFSAERTGGSVSTLTIQRTQQEDSAVYLCASSLARGGSGKNIQYFGAGTRLSVL.

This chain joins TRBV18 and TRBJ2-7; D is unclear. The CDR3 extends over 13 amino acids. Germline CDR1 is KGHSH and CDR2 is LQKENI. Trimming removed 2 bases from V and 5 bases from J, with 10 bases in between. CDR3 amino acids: CASSPYSGDEQYF. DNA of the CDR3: TGTGCCAGCTCACCATATTCAGGTGACGAGCAGTACTTC.

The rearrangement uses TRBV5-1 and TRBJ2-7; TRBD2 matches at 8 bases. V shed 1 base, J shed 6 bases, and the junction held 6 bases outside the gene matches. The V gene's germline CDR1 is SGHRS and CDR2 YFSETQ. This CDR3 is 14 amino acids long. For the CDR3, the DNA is TGCGCCAGCAGCTTGCCGGGACTAGGAGGCGAGCAGTACTTC. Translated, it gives CASSLPGLGGEQYF.

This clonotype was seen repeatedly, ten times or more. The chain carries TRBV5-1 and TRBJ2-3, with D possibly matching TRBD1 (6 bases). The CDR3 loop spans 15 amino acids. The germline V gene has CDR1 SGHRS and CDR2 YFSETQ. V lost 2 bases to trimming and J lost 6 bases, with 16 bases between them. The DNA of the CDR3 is TGCGCCAGCAGCTTTGGTAACAGGGACCCGGATACGCAGTATTTT. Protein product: CASSFGNRDPDTQYF.

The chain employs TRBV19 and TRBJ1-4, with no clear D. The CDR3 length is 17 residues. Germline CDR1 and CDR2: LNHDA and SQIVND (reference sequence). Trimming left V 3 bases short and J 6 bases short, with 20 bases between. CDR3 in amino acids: CASSIVLSALPDEKLFF. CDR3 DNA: TGTGCCAGTAGTATCGTATTGAGTGCTCTCCCTGATGAAAAACTGTTTTTT.

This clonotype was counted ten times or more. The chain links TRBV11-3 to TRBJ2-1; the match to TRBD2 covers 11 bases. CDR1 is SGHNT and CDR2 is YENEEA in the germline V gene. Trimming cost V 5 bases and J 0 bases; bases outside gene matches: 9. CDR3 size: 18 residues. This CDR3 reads CASSPGLAARSSYNEQFF. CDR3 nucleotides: TGTGCCAGCAGCCCGGGACTAGCGGCTCGTAGCTCCTACAATGAGCAGTTCTTC.

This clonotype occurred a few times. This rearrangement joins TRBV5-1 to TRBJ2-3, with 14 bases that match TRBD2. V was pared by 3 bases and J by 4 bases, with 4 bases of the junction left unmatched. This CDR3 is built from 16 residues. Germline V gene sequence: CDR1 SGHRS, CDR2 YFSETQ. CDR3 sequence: CASSWGLAGVADTQYF. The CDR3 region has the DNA TGCGCCAGCAGCTGGGGACTAGCGGGAGTGGCAGATACGCAGTATTTT. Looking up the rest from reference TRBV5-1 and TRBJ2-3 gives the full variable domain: KAGVTQTPRYLIKTRGQQVTLSCSPISGHRSVSWYQQTPGQGLQFLFEYFSETQRNKGNFPGRFSGRQFSNSRSEMNVSTLELGDSALYLCASSWGLAGVADTQYFGPGTRLTVL.

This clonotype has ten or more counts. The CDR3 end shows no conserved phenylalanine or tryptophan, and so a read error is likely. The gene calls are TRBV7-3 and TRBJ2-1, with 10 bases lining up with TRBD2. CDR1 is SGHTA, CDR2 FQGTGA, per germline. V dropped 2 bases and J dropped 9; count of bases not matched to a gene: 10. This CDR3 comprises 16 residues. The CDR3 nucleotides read TGTGCCAGCAGCTTAGTAGTAGCGGGAGGTCAGGGTGAGCAGTTCTCC. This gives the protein CASSLVVAGGQGEQFS.